These T cell receptor beta chains were read from a single sample in a study of blood T cell repertoires in COVID-19. The assay was immunoSEQ multiplex PCR, and TCRdb's table has in-frame clones only and misses some. Of approximately 240,000 clones in the sample, 75% to 95% were seen once. The sequenced material came from PBMCs or T cells enriched from blood (not recorded which). The receptors were sampled from a woman aged 18-29 years who had recovered from COVID-19. CDR3s leave out the opening cysteine and the closing phenylalanine or tryptophan. Clone size is given for some rows only: seen once, a few or many times, or a class if the clone is expanded.

9,-,TRBV4-2,ASSHPGSAF
12,once,TRBV4-3,ASSQEQGADGYT
12,once,TRBV3-1/TRBV3-2,ASSLNGGTGELF
15,-,TRBV19,ASSIDFTGNSNQPQH
12,-,TRBV4-2,ASTRDLASYEQY
15,-,TRBV27,ASSLPSGGAFTGELF
11,-,TRBV29-1,SGGTGRTYGYT
12,-,TRBV14,ASRKSSSYNEQF
12,-,TRBV7-2,ASSQTSSGNTIY
14,-,TRBV7-7,ASSLSLSPRSGELF
13,once,TRBV7-9,ASSLARDRGNGYT
13,-,TRBV2,ASSTVTVENQPQH
11,-,TRBV2,ASSPEVPYGYT
13,-,TRBV7-9,ASSQTGTSGDTQY
12,-,TRBV7-9,ASSRGGSDYGYT
10,-,TRBV9,ASSVAGGDAF
13,-,TRBV6-5,ASSWRAEAGETQY
12,-,TRBV6-5,ASSRSSSHYEQY
11,-,TRBV4-3,ASSLTGIDGYT
14,-,TRBV18,ASYTTGQSSTGELF
11,-,TRBV27,ASSLSRGLEQY
11,-,TRBV6-1,ASSERQGHGYT
11,-,TRBV3-1/TRBV3-2,ASSQTGLAPLH
12,-,TRBV5-8,ASSTDRGLNGYT